This passage covers 14 T cell receptor beta chains from one sample sequenced in a study of T cells in pancreatic ductal adenocarcinoma. The selected patients with pancreatic ductal adenocarcinoma had surgery but no neoadjuvant therapy. Measured with immunoSEQ multiplex PCR; TCRdb has only the in-frame clones, and not every one. Of some 16,000 clones listed, around 91% are singletons. The sequenced material came from PBMCs. The source of these receptors is a human donor with pancreatic ductal adenocarcinoma.

The V call is TRBV14, the J call TRBJ2-7; TRBD1 aligns across 7 bases. From germline, CDR1 is SGHDN and CDR2 FVKESK. CDR3 length equals 15 residues. Losses at the gene ends were 1 base for V and 3 bases for J; bases not matched to a gene: 6. The CDR3 region is CASSQARDRHYEQYF. DNA of the CDR3: TGTGCCAGCAGCCAAGCCCGGGACAGACACTACGAGCAGTACTTC.

This clone showed up just once. The chain recombines TRBV15 with TRBJ2-7, with a weak D call TRBD1 (6 bases). Per germline, CDR1 LNHNV and CDR2 YYDKDF (reference sequence). Trimming shortened V by 0 bases and J by 0 bases, and 6 bases separated the two germline ends. This CDR3 contains 14 residues. The CDR3 reads CATSRDRGSYEQYF. The DNA for the CDR3 is TGTGCCACCAGCAGAGACAGGGGCTCCTACGAGCAGTACTTC.

The chain has TRBV28 and TRBJ1-1, with D unresolved. CDR1 is MDHEN and CDR2 is SYDVKM in the germline V gene. Deletions cut 5 bases from V and 5 bases from J, with 21 bases between. The CDR3 has 16 amino acids. The CDR3, as DNA: TGTGCCAGCAGTCCCGTCCCTCCGGGCCTTCAGACTGAAGCTTTCTTT. It specifies CASSPVPPGLQTEAFF.

This chain connects TRBV4-3 to TRBJ2-1, with 8 positions matching TRBD1. The CDR3 runs to 18 residues. Germline V CDR1 and CDR2: LGHNA, YSLEER. The V gene end was trimmed by 3 bases and the J gene end by 0 bases; junction bases not matched to a gene: 10. CDR3 bases: TGCGCCAGCAGCCACGCGACAGGGGCCAGTTCCTCCTACAATGAGCAGTTCTTC. Protein: CASSHATGASSSYNEQFF.

The gene calls are TRBV19 and TRBJ1-5; no reliable D call. Trimming shortened V by 4 bases and J by 7 bases, and 17 bases separated the two germline ends. The germline gives CDR1 LNHDA, CDR2 SQIVND (reference sequence). The CDR3 contains 15 residues. The CDR3 DNA is TGTGCCAGTAGTAGCCCCTCCGGCCGCGGACAGCCCCAGCATTTT. It translates to CASSSPSGRGQPQHF.

The chain links TRBV5-1 to TRBJ2-5; no clear D. CDR3 length equals 14 residues. Germline V gives CDR1 SGHRS, CDR2 YFSETQ. V dropped 1 base and J dropped 3 bases, with 10 bases sitting between them. CDR3 residues: CASSLTPLKETQYF. The CDR3 coding sequence is TGCGCCAGCAGCTTGACCCCCTTAAAAGAGACCCAGTACTTC.

The chain has TRBV6-1 and TRBJ2-7; D gene unclear. CDR3 length equals 16 residues. V dropped 0 bases and J dropped 3 bases, with 15 bases sitting between them. Germline loops: CDR1 MNHNS, CDR2 SASEGT. The CDR3 DNA sequence: TGTGCCAGCAGTGAAGCGCTTTCGGTAAGGCGCTACGAGCAGTACTTC. This translates into CASSEALSVRRYEQYF.

V and J are TRBV25-1 and TRBJ2-1; 7 nucleotides agree with TRBD2. Germline trimming cut 5 bases from V and 8 bases from J; bases unmatched to any gene: 12. CDR3 length equals 15 residues. CDR1 and CDR2 from the germline V gene are MGHDK and SYGVNS. Here the CDR3 reads CASSTRLAAWDEQFF. In nucleotides, the CDR3 is TGTGCCAGCAGTACCCGACTAGCCGCTTGGGATGAGCAGTTCTTC.

This chain connects TRBV6-1 to TRBJ1-2, with 8 nucleotides matching TRBD1. This CDR3 contains 15 residues. Germline V lookup: CDR1 MNHNS, CDR2 SASEGT. V trimming: 6 bases; J trimming: 0 bases; junction bases outside the gene matches: 6. The CDR3 DNA is TGTGCCAGCAGAGAAACAGGGGGATCTAACTATGGCTACACCTTC. This encodes CASRETGGSNYGYTF.

The rearrangement joins TRBV28 to TRBJ1-1; a weak D match, TRBD1 (5 bases). Germline V lookup: CDR1 MDHEN, CDR2 SYDVKM. CDR3 size: 19 residues. Deletions cut 2 bases from V and 1 base from J, with 23 bases between. CDR3 in DNA: TGTGCCAGCAGTTTAGGGTCTTATTTTCCGGGACGGCAGAACACTGAAGCTTTCTTT. Protein product: CASSLGSYFPGRQNTEAFF.

The chain employs TRBV27 and TRBJ2-3; the D is unclear. Germline lookup yields CDR1 MNHEY and CDR2 SMNVEV (reference sequence). V was cut by 1 base and J by 2 bases, with 7 bases left in between. This CDR3 contains 14 residues. CDR3 in DNA: TGTGCCAGCAGTTTATTACGCCCCACAGATACGCAGTATTTT. Encoded protein: CASSLLRPTDTQYF.

In its sample, this clone was seen a few times. V usage is TRBV27 and J usage is TRBJ2-4, with 9 bases lining up with TRBD1. Germline CDR1 reads MNHEY; CDR2 reads SMNVEV (reference sequence). This CDR3 region has 17 residues. V shed 6 bases and J 0 bases; nucleotides not matched to a gene: 9. In DNA form, the CDR3 reads TGTGCCAGCAGCGAAAGACAGGGGGGACTAGCCAAAAACATTCAGTACTTC. Protein: CASSERQGGLAKNIQYF.

The gene calls are TRBV5-5 and TRBJ1-4; tentatively, D is TRBD1 (6 bases). Germline lookup yields CDR1 SGHKS and CDR2 YYEKEE (reference sequence). Between the trimmed V and J ends, which lost 2 bases and 0 bases, there was a span of 11 bases. This CDR3 contains 16 residues. The CDR3 region is CASSFDRPATNEKLFF. The CDR3 region has the DNA TGTGCCAGCAGCTTCGACAGGCCAGCAACTAATGAAAAACTGTTTTTT.

This clone appeared a few times. This chain joins TRBV6-1 and TRBJ1-1; 7 nucleotides match TRBD1. From germline, CDR1 is MNHNS and CDR2 SASEGT. The length of the CDR3 is 15 residues. Trimming took 5 bases from V and 1 from J; bases not matched to a gene: 7. CDR3 loop: CASSSGGVRNTEAFF. CDR3 sequence (DNA): TGTGCCAGCAGTTCAGGGGGTGTAAGGAACACTGAAGCTTTCTTT.